The next 9 T cell receptor beta chains were all read from a single sample in a study of radiation and T cells in renal cell carcinoma. Documented time point: blood 4 weeks post-SBRT, at nephrectomy. Treatment noted: 15 Gy SBRT to primary tumor, nephrectomy 4 weeks later. TCRdb's copy holds only in-frame clones and misses some; the assay was immunoSEQ multiplex PCR. The table lists about 86,000 clones, around four fifths of them singletons. The input for sequencing was blood, taken from a patient whose treatment included radiotherapy and nephrectomy. These receptors were taken from a man in his fifties with renal cell carcinoma.

J is TRBJ2-3 and V is TRBV7-2; TRBD2 agrees at 10 bases. The junction had 8 bases not matched to a gene; V was cut back by 2 bases and J by 0 bases. This CDR3 has 18 residues. Germline CDR1 reads SGHTA; CDR2 reads FQGNSA. CDR3 coding DNA: TGTGCCAGCAGCTTACCAGCGGGGGGGGTCCGGAGCACAGATACGCAGTATTTT. Its protein product is CASSLPAGGVRSTDTQYF.

The chain employs TRBV7-2 and TRBJ1-2; perhaps TRBD1 as D (6 bases). The V gene lost 1 base and the J gene lost 8 bases, with 14 bases spanning the gap. Germline V CDR1 and CDR2: SGHTA, FQGNSA. This CDR3 contains 14 residues. CDR3: CASSLDRGQGGYTF. CDR3 bases: TGTGCCAGCAGCTTAGATCGTGGCCAGGGGGGCTACACCTTC. Based on the CDR3 plus reference TRBV7-2 and TRBJ1-2, the full variable domain is GAGVSQSPSNKVTEKGKDVELRCDPISGHTALYWYRQSLGQGLEFLIYFQGNSAPDKSGLPSDRFSAERTGGSVSTLTIQRTQQEDSAVYLCASSLDRGQGGYTFGSGTRLTVV.

The chain joins TRBV18 to TRBJ2-7; D possibly corresponds to TRBD2 (6 bases). Trimming shortened V by 3 bases and J by 0 bases, and 12 bases separated the two germline ends. The CDR3 covers 15 residues. Per germline, CDR1 KGHSH and CDR2 LQKENI. CDR3 region: CASSPGGPLSYEQYF. CDR3 sequence (DNA): TGTGCCAGCTCACCCGGGGGACCCCTCTCCTACGAGCAGTACTTC. Complete variable domain (other parts from reference TRBV18 and TRBJ2-7): NAGVMQNPRHLVRRRGQEARLRCSPMKGHSHVYWYRQLPEEGLKFMVYLQKENIIDESGMPKERFSAEFPKEGPSILRIQQVVRGDSAAYFCASSPGGPLSYEQYFGPGTRLTVT.

This rearrangement joins TRBV2 to TRBJ2-7; 8 bases match TRBD1. With V trimmed by 6 bases and J by 0 bases, 4 bases remained unmatched. The CDR3 spans 14 residues. Germline CDR1 SNHLY, CDR2 FYNNEI. The CDR3 spells CASRRTGSSYEQYF. The CDR3 DNA sequence: TGTGCCAGCAGAAGGACAGGGAGCTCCTACGAGCAGTACTTC.

This clone was seen only a few times. The J gene is TRBJ2-1, the V gene TRBV4-3, with a weak D call TRBD2 (6 bases). This CDR3 is 15 amino acids long. In germline, CDR1 is LGHNA, CDR2 YSLEER. V was clipped by 4 bases and J by 0 bases, with 10 bases between them. Here the CDR3 DNA reads TGCGCCAGCAGCCCTTTAGCGGTCTCCTACAATGAGCAGTTCTTC. Translation: CASSPLAVSYNEQFF.

The chain carries TRBV6-1 and TRBJ1-2; D is perhaps TRBD1 (6 bases). The V and J ends lost 2 bases and 6 bases respectively, with 16 bases between them. CDR3 size: 15 residues. CDR1 is MNHNS and CDR2 is SASEGT in the germline V gene. CDR3 in DNA: TGTGCCAGCAGTGAAAGGCACTTGCAGGGGAATGGCTACACCTTC. It yields the protein CASSERHLQGNGYTF.

The V and J genes are TRBV28 and TRBJ2-7, with D maybe TRBD2 (5 bases). Trimming shortened V by 2 bases and J by 2 bases, and 13 bases separated the two germline ends. The CDR3 runs to 15 residues. Germline V gene lookup returns CDR1 MDHEN and CDR2 SYDVKM. The DNA for the CDR3 is TGTGCCAGCAGTTTACCCCGGACTTTTACCTACGAGCAGTACTTC. Its protein product is CASSLPRTFTYEQYF.

This rearrangement joins TRBV1 to TRBJ1-3. TRBV1 is classified as a pseudogene. CDR3 size: 15 residues. The CDR3 loop is CTSSHPNWSGNTIYF. DNA of the CDR3: TGCACCAGCAGCCACCCGAATTGGTCTGGAAACACCATATATTTT.

This chain joins TRBV9 and TRBJ2-5, with a possible D match to TRBD1 (6 bases). Per germline, CDR1 SGDLS and CDR2 YYNGEE. V was clipped by 0 bases and J by 1 base, with 19 bases between them. The CDR3 sequence is 18 residues long. CDR3: CASSVGSFRGRFQETQYF. As DNA, the CDR3 is TGTGCCAGCAGCGTAGGATCATTCAGGGGTCGTTTCCAAGAGACCCAGTACTTC.